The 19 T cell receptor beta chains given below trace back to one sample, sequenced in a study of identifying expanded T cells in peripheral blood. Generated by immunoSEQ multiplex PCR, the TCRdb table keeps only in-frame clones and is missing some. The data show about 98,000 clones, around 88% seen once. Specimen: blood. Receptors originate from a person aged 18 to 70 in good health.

As DNA, the CDR3 is TGTGCCAGCAGCCGACAGTTAACTAATGAAAAACTGTTTTTT. It encodes CASSRQLTNEKLFF. This chain connects TRBV28 to TRBJ1-4, with D possibly being TRBD1 (5 bases). From germline, CDR1 is MDHEN and CDR2 SYDVKM. The CDR3 spans 14 residues. V lost 6 bases to trimming and J lost 1 base, with 9 bases between them.

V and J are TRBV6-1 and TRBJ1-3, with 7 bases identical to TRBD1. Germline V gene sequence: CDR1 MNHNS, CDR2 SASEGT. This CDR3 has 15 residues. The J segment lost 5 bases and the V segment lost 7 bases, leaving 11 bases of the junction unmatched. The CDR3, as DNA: TGTGCCAGCAAGAACCCGGGACAGCTTAGAAACACCATATATTTT. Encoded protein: CASKNPGQLRNTIYF.

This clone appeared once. The CDR3 spells CASSEAGGSGYTF. The CDR3 region has the DNA TGCGCCAGCAGCGAGGCGGGGGGCAGCGGCTACACCTTC. The V and J genes are TRBV5-1 and TRBJ1-2; possible D gene TRBD1, 6 bases. Germline lookup yields CDR1 SGHRS and CDR2 YFSETQ. CDR3 size: 13 residues. The ends were cut back, 4 bases at V and 8 bases at J, with 15 bases in the middle.

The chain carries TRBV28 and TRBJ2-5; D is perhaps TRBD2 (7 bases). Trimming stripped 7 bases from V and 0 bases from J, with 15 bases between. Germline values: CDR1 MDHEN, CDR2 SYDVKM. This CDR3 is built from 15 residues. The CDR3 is CASILQGGDQETQYF. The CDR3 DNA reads TGTGCCAGCATACTACAGGGAGGGGACCAAGAGACCCAGTACTTC.

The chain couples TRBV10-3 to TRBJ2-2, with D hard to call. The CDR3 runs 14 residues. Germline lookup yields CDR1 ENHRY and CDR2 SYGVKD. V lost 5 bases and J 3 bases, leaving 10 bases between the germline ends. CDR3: CAISRTADTGELFF. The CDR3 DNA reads TGTGCCATCAGTCGGACGGCCGACACCGGGGAGCTGTTTTTT.

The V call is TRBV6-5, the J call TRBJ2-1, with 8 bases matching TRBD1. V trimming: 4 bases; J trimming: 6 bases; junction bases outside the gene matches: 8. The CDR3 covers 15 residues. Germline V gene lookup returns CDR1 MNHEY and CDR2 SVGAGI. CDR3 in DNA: TGTGCCAGCAGTTCGTTCCGGGACAGGCCCAATGAGCAGTTCTTC. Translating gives CASSSFRDRPNEQFF.

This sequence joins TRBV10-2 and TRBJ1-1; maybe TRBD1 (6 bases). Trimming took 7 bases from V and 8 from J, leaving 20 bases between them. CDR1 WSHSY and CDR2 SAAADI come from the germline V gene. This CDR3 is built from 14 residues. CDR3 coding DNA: TGCGCCAGCAAGGACAGACCAAATCCGGAAGAAGCTTTCTTT. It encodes CASKDRPNPEEAFF.

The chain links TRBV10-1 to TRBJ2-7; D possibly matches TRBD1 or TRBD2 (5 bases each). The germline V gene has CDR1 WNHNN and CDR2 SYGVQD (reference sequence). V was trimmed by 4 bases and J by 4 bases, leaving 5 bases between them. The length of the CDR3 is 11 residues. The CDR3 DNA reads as TGCGCCAGCAGTGGGGGGTACGAGCAGTACTTC. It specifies CASSGGYEQYF.

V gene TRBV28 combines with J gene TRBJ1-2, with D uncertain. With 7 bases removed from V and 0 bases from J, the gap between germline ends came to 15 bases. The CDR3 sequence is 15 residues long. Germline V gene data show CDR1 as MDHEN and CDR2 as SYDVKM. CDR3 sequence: CASTIAAAPNYGYTF. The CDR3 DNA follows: TGTGCCAGCACCATAGCGGCCGCCCCTAACTATGGCTACACCTTC.

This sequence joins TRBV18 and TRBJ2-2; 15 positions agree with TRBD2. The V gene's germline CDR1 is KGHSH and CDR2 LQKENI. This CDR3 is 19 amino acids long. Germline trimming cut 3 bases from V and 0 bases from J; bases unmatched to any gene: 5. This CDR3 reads CASSPPGLAGGTNTGELFF. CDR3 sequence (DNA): TGTGCCAGCTCACCGCCGGGACTAGCGGGGGGAACGAACACCGGGGAGCTGTTTTTT.

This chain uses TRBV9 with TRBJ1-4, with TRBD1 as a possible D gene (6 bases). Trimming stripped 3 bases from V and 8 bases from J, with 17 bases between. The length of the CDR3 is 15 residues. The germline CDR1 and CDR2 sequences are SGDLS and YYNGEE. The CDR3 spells CASSAEGGWREKLFF. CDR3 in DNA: TGTGCCAGCAGCGCCGAGGGGGGTTGGAGAGAAAAACTGTTTTTT.

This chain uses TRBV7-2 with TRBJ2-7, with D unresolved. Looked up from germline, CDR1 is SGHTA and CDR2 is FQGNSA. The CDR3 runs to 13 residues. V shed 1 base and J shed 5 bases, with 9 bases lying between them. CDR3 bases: TGTGCCAGCAGCTTAGGCCAGGCGGACGAGCAGTACTTC. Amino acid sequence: CASSLGQADEQYF.

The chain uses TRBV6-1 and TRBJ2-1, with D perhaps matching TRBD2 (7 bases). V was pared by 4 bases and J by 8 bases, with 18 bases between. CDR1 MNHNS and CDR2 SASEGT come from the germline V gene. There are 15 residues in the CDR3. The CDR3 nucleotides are TGTGCCAGCAGTGTGGGGGGGCGCCTCGGAGATGAGCAGTTCTTC. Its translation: CASSVGGRLGDEQFF.

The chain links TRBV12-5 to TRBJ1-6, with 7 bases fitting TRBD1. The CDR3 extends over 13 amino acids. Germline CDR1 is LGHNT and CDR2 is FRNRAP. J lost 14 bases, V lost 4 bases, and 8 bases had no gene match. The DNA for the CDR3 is TGTGCTAGTGGTTATACCCCAGGGACAGCCCTCCACTTT. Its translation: CASGYTPGTALHF.

The CDR3 DNA sequence: TGTGCCAGCAGTGAGGGTCCCCGCAAAAACATTCAGTACTTC. Residues: CASSEGPRKNIQYF. The chain couples TRBV6-5 to TRBJ2-4; perhaps TRBD2 as D (5 bases). Trimming stripped 5 bases from V and 3 bases from J, with 11 bases between. The CDR3 extends over 14 amino acids. From germline, CDR1 is MNHEY and CDR2 SVGAGI.

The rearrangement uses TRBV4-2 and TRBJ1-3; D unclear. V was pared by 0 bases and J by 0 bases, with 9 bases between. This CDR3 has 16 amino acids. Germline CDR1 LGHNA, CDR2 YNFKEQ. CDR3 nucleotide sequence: TGTGCCAGCAGCCAAGAATGGTCTAGCTCTGGAAACACCATATATTTT. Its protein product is CASSQEWSSSGNTIYF.

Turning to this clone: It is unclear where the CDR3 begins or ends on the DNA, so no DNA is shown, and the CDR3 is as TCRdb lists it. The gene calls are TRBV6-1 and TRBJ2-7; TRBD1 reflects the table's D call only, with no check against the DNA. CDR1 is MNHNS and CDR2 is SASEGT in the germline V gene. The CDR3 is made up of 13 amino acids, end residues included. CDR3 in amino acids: CASSWGTGTSEYF.

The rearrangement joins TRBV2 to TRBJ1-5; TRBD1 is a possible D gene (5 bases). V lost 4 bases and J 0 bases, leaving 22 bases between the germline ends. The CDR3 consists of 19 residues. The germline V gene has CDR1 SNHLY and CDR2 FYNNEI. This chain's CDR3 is CASSGPRGGGVYSNQPQHF. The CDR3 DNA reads TGTGCCAGCAGTGGCCCCCGGGGGGGAGGGGTCTATAGCAATCAGCCCCAGCATTTT.

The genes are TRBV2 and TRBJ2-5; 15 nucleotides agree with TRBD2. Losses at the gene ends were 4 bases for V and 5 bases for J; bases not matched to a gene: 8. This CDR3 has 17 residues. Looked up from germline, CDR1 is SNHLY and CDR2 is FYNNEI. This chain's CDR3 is CASSGGLAGGPRETQYF. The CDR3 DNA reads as TGTGCCAGCAGTGGCGGACTAGCGGGAGGGCCACGGGAGACCCAGTACTTC.